This TCR beta chain was retrieved from a study of human T cells and chemical hapten exposure. Background on the study: Minor volume differences among pooled libraries chiefly drove per-sample TCR yield variation. The study's findings and limits: Alopecia in the donors means their immune response may deviate from healthy people's. In comparison with controls, expanded TCRs gave rise to a significantly larger number of large CDR3 similarity clusters.

Documented time point: patch test 3, about 24 weeks after DPC sensitization. Specified treatment: therapeutic diphenylcyclopropenone sensitization with weekly scalp DPC. During construction of the library, unique molecular identifiers were attached to individual cDNA molecules for quantitative, reproducible TCR counting. TCRdb redid the calling of the RACE reads with MiXCR, one entry per CDR3 protein. The sample records over 55,000 distinct CDR3 sequences, around 10% being singletons. V was pared by 4 bases and J by 3 bases, with 13 bases between. This CDR3 contains 15 residues. Germline V gene sequence: CDR1 LGHNA, CDR2 YNFKEQ. This clonotype was counted a few times. Its antigen is unidentified.

The clonotype originates from a woman in her 50s with alopecia areata. Some clones in this sample may be carry-over from other donors' samples. The sequencing here drew on whole blood, taken in connection with sensitization to the hapten diphenylcyclopropenone (DPC). The chain has TRBV4-2 and TRBJ2-4, with D perhaps TRBD1 or TRBD2 (5 bases each). CDR3 sequence (DNA): TGTGCCAGCAGCCGAACCGGGACGTACAAAAACATTCAGTACTTC. This translates into CASSRTGTYKNIQYF.